This is a list of T cell receptor beta chains from one sample in a study of blood T cell repertoires in COVID-19. The repertoire was sequenced with immunoSEQ multiplex PCR; TCRdb's copy has only in-frame clones and lacks some. Of 150,000 to 200,000 clones listed, roughly 90% are singletons. Sample: peripheral blood. The receptors come from a man in his 60s with active or convalescent COVID-19. CDR3s include the opening cysteine and the closing phenylalanine or tryptophan. A D gene is named only where the DNA matches it firmly. Clone size appears in some rows only: once, few, many, or a class for an expanded clone.

>-|TRBD1|TRBJ1-2|TRBV9
CASSSEQGIYGYTF
TGTGCCAGCAGCTCCGAACAGGGGATCTATGGCTACACCTTC
>-|-|TRBJ1-1|TRBV19
CASRVQGVENTEAFF
TGTGCCAGTAGGGTACAGGGCGTAGAGAACACTGAAGCTTTCTTT
>-|TRBD1|TRBJ1-1|TRBV6-2/TRBV6-3
CASSYPGTGNTEAFF
TGTGCCAGCAGTTACCCTGGGACAGGGAACACTGAAGCTTTCTTT
>-|TRBD1|TRBJ2-6|TRBV5-1
CASSLSSQGALVPGANVLTF
TGCGCCAGCAGCTTGTCATCACAGGGGGCCTTAGTTCCTGGGGCCAACGTCCTGACTTTC
>once|TRBD2|TRBJ2-2|TRBV18
CASSPRLAGGGSNTGELFF
TGTGCCAGCTCCCCCCGACTAGCGGGGGGGGGATCGAACACCGGGGAGCTGTTTTTT
>-|-|TRBJ1-6|TRBV5-1
CASSLDRANSPLHF
TGCGCCAGCAGCTTGGACAGGGCCAATTCACCCCTCCACTTT
>-|TRBD2|TRBJ2-7|TRBV13
CASSLMAGGPREQYF
TGTGCCAGCAGCTTAATGGCGGGAGGGCCACGGGAGCAGTACTTC
>-|-|TRBJ1-5|TRBV7-9
CATAADRSNQPQHF
TGTGCCACCGCCGCGGACAGAAGCAATCAGCCCCAGCATTTT
>-|TRBD1|TRBJ1-3|TRBV7-8
CASSLAGTGYSGNTIYF
TGTGCCAGCAGCTTAGCTGGGACAGGCTACTCTGGAAACACCATATATTTT
>-|-|TRBJ2-7|TRBV11-3
CASSLELFPGRLVSGDEQYF
TGTGCCAGCAGCTTAGAACTATTCCCGGGGCGACTAGTCAGCGGCGACGAGCAGTACTTC
>-|-|TRBJ1-2|TRBV19
CASSGAGYGYTF
TGTGCCAGTAGTGGGGCCGGCTATGGCTACACCTTC
>few|-|TRBJ1-5|TRBV11-2
CASSLDRTAYSNQPQHF
TGTGCCAGCAGCTTAGATCGGACAGCTTATAGCAATCAGCCCCAGCATTTT
>-|-|TRBJ1-5|TRBV5-1
CASSFGQNQPQHF
TGCGCCAGCAGCTTTGGCCAAAATCAGCCCCAGCATTTT
>-|-|TRBJ2-1|TRBV27
CASTSRTYNEQFF
TGTGCCAGCACAAGCAGGACCTACAATGAGCAGTTCTTC
>-|-|TRBJ2-7|TRBV18
CASSPPGNMRATGEQYF
TGTGCCAGCTCACCACCAGGAAATATGCGGGCCACGGGCGAGCAGTACTTC
>once|TRBD1|TRBJ2-2|TRBV28
CASSLPGTGTGELFF
TGTGCCAGCAGCTTACCCGGGACAGGGACCGGGGAGCTGTTTTTT
>-|-|TRBJ1-4|TRBV6-2/TRBV6-3
CASSYSSSAGAKLFF
TGTGCCAGCAGTTACTCGAGTTCGGCGGGGGCAAAACTGTTTTTT
>-|TRBD1|TRBJ2-5|TRBV5-1
CASSLAGGQGSPLQETQYF
TGCGCCAGCAGCTTGGCGGGGGGACAGGGATCTCCCTTACAAGAGACCCAGTACTTC
>-|-|TRBJ1-1|TRBV7-9
CASSLAFTANAEAFF
TGTGCCAGCAGCTTAGCGTTCACAGCCAACGCTGAAGCTTTCTTT
>-|TRBD1|TRBJ1-1|TRBV27
CASSLRQGRNTEAFF
TGTGCCAGCAGTTTAAGACAGGGGCGGAACACTGAAGCTTTCTTT
>-|TRBD2|TRBJ2-3|TRBV30
CAWGTGTSGSTDTQYF
TGTGCCTGGGGAACGGGGACTAGCGGGAGCACAGATACGCAGTATTTT
>-|-|TRBJ1-2|TRBV2
CASSANNYGYTF
TGTGCCAGCAGTGCCAATAACTATGGCTACACCTTC
>once|TRBD1|TRBJ1-5|TRBV7-2
CASSRTGSGNQPQHF
TGTGCCAGCAGCCGGACAGGGTCGGGAAATCAGCCCCAGCATTTT
>-|-|TRBJ2-7|TRBV11-2
CASSSQAYEQYF
TGTGCCAGCAGCTCACAGGCCTACGAGCAGTACTTC
>-|TRBD1|TRBJ1-6|TRBV5-4
CASNMGGTGVYSPLHF
TGTGCCAGCAACATGGGGGGGACAGGGGTGTATTCACCCCTCCACTTT
>-|TRBD1|TRBJ1-2|TRBV30
CAGSTGQGKGYTF
TGTGCCGGAAGTACGGGACAGGGTAAAGGCTACACCTTC
>-|-|TRBJ1-5|TRBV6-5
CASSYSWRQPQHF
TGTGCCAGCAGTTACTCCTGGCGGCAGCCCCAGCATTTT
>once|TRBD1|TRBJ1-1|TRBV19
CASTLDRGRTEAFF
TGTGCCAGTACCCTAGACAGGGGGAGGACTGAAGCTTTCTTT
>-|-|TRBJ1-5|TRBV10-3
CAISVQGGNQPQHF
TGTGCCATCAGTGTACAGGGAGGCAATCAGCCCCAGCATTTT
>-|-|TRBJ1-2|TRBV6-5
CATLVSQATLNGYTF
TGTGCCACCCTCGTGTCGCAGGCGACCCTGAATGGCTACACCTTC
>-|-|TRBJ1-1|TRBV3-1/TRBV3-2
CASSRQAKIEAFF
TGTGCCAGCAGCCGACAGGCTAAGATTGAAGCTTTCTTT
>-|-|TRBJ1-2|TRBV5-1
CASSLEGSYGYTF
TGCGCCAGCAGCTTGGAAGGGAGCTATGGCTACACCTTC
>-|-|TRBJ1-2|TRBV18
CASSLTTPGSYYGYTF
TGTGCCAGCTCGCTGACCACTCCGGGATCCTACTATGGCTACACCTTC
>-|TRBD1|TRBJ1-3|TRBV2
CASSEIRGPLGNTIYF
TGTGCCAGCAGTGAAATCAGGGGGCCCCTGGGAAACACCATATATTTT
>-|-|TRBJ2-7|TRBV30
CAWSVVSFEQYF
TGTGCCTGGAGTGTAGTTAGTTTCGAGCAGTACTTC
>-|TRBD1|TRBJ1-4|TRBV18
CASSPRGDSLNEKLFF
TGTGCCAGCTCACCACGGGGGGACAGCCTTAATGAAAAACTGTTTTTT
>once|TRBD2|TRBJ2-1|TRBV7-2
CASSSSGGASEQFF
TGTGCCAGCAGCTCTAGCGGGGGGGCCAGCGAGCAGTTCTTC